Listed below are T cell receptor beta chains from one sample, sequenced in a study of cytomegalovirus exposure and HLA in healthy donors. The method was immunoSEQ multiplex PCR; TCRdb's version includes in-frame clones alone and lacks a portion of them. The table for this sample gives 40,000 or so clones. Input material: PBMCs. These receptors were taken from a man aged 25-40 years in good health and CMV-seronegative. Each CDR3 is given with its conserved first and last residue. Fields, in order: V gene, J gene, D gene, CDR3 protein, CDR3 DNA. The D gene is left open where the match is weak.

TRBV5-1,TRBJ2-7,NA,CASNRAGTYEQYF,TGCGCCAGCAATAGGGCCGGGACCTACGAGCAGTACTTC
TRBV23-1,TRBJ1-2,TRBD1,CASSPPRDREAAGYTF,TGCGCCAGCAGTCCCCCTCGGGACAGGGAAGCGGCGGGCTACACCTTC
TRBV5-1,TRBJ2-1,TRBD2,CASSLTGGASYNEQFF,TGCGCCAGCAGCTTAACGGGAGGCGCCTCTTACAATGAGCAGTTCTTC
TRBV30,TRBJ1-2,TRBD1,CAWSAGQFYGYTF,TGTGCCTGGAGTGCGGGACAGTTCTATGGCTACACCTTC
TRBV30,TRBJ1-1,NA,CAWSVLPGNAEAFF,TGTGCCTGGAGCGTATTACCAGGGAACGCTGAAGCTTTCTTT
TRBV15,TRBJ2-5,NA,CATSRDLWSWYF,TGTGCCACCAGCAGAGATCTTTGGAGCTGGTACTTC
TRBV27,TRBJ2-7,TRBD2,CASRVAGRKNEQYF,TGTGCCAGCAGGGTAGCGGGAAGAAAAAACGAGCAGTACTTC
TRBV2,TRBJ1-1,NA,CASSEVRARAFF,TGTGCCAGCAGTGAAGTGAGGGCAAGAGCTTTCTTT
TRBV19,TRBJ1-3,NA,CASTDSSSGNTIYF,TGTGCCAGTACCGACAGCTCCTCTGGAAACACCATATATTTT
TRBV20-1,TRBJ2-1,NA,CSPQGNEQFF,TGCAGCCCCCAGGGCAATGAGCAGTTCTTC
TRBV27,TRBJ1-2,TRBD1,CASSSDRGRGYTF,TGTGCCAGCAGTTCTGACAGGGGGCGCGGCTACACCTTC
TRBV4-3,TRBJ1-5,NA,CASSQDNSRIRQPQHF,TGCGCCAGCAGCCAAGACAATTCGAGGATTCGGCAGCCCCAGCATTTT
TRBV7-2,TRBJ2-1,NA,CASSLRTDSYNEQFF,TGTGCCAGCAGCCTGCGGACAGACTCCTACAATGAGCAGTTCTTC
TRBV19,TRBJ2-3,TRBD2,CASSLGTSGTDTQYF,TGTGCCAGTAGTCTAGGGACTAGCGGGACAGATACGCAGTATTTT
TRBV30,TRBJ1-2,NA,CAWSGGARGYGYTF,TGTGCCTGGAGTGGGGGGGCGCGGGGGTATGGCTACACCTTC
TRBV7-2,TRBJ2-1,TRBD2,CASSLAGLAGHNEQFF,TGTGCCAGCAGCTTAGCGGGACTAGCGGGACACAATGAGCAGTTCTTC
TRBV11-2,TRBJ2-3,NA,CASSLVRLASDTQYF,TGTGCCAGCAGCTTAGTTAGGCTAGCCTCAGATACGCAGTATTTT
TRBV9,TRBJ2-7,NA,CASSPRTGYEQYF,TGTGCCAGCAGCCCCCGGACTGGATACGAGCAGTACTTC
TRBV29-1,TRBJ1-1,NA,CSVGPGWNTEAFF,TGCAGCGTTGGCCCGGGGTGGAACACTGAAGCTTTCTTT
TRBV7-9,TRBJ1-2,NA,CASSSGYGYTF,TGTGCCAGCAGCTCCGGCTATGGCTACACCTTC
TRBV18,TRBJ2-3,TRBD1,CASSPRTGDTQYF,TGTGCCAGCTCACCAAGGACAGGTGATACGCAGTATTTT
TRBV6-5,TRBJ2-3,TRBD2,CASSQLAGETDTQYF,TGTGCCAGCAGCCAACTAGCGGGAGAAACAGATACGCAGTATTTT
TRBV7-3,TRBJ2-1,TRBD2,CASSWAGAGYNEQFF,TGTGCCAGCAGTTGGGCGGGAGCTGGTTACAATGAGCAGTTCTTC
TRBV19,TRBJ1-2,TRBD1,CASARDRGYGYTF,TGTGCCAGTGCTCGGGACAGGGGCTATGGCTACACCTTC
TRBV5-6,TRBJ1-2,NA,CASSLRAARGYGYTF,TGTGCCAGCAGCTTGAGGGCAGCTCGGGGGTATGGCTACACCTTC
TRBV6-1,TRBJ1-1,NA,CASRENTEAFF,TGTGCCAGCCGGGAAAACACTGAAGCTTTCTTT
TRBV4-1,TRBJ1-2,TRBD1,CASSQEGQGPYGYTF,TGCGCCAGCAGCCAAGAGGGACAGGGGCCCTATGGCTACACCTTC
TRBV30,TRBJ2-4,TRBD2,CAWSVRGRAGKNIQYF,TGTGCCTGGAGTGTACGGGGGAGGGCAGGGAAAAACATTCAGTACTTC
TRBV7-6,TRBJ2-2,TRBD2,CATGTSPGELFF,TGTGCCACCGGGACTAGCCCCGGGGAGCTGTTTTTT
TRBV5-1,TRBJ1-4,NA,CASSGQGRGEKLFF,TGCGCCAGCAGCGGGCAGGGCCGAGGTGAAAAACTGTTTTTT
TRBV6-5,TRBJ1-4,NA,CASSYSAGWGEKLFF,TGTGCCAGCAGTTACTCGGCAGGGTGGGGTGAAAAACTGTTTTTT
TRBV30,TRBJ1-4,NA,CAWSVTFF,TGTGCCTGGAGTGTAACATTTTTT
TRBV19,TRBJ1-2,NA,CASRPRKAPGDYGYTF,TGTGCCAGTAGACCTAGGAAGGCTCCCGGAGACTATGGCTACACCTTC
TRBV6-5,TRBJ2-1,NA,CASSYGGSSYNEQFF,TGTGCCAGCAGTTACGGCGGTAGCTCCTACAATGAGCAGTTCTTC